The clone carrying this T cell receptor (beta chain) was recorded a few times. This sample is part of a study of T cells after yellow fever vaccination. In making TCR cDNA, 5'RACE template switching added a universal primer site and UMIs to it. One entry per CDR3 protein, called by TCRdb with MiXCR from the 5' RACE reads. The table lists around 300,000 distinct CDR3 sequences, approximately 4.3% of them singletons. This receptor was identified in a man aged 18 to 29 who received the YFV17D yellow fever vaccine. This specimen was PBMCs, taken 15 days after the yellow fever booster vaccination.

DNA of the CDR3: TGTGCCAGCAGCCGACCGACAGGGAGGGAGACCCAGTACTTC. The encoded protein is CASSRPTGRETQYF. The chain carries TRBV6-2 or TRBV6-3 and TRBJ2-5; D perhaps matches TRBD1 (7 bases). CDR3 length: 14 amino acids. Germline V lookup: CDR1 MNHEY, CDR2 SVGEGT. V lost 6 bases to trimming and J lost 5 bases, with 16 bases between them.